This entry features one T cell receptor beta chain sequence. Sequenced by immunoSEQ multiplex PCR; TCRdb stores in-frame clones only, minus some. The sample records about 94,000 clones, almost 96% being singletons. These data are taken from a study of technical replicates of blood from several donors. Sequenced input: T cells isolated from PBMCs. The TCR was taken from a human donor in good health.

The DNA for the CDR3 is TGTGCCAGCAGGGGGGACAGCCCCTACGAGCAGTACTTC. Its protein is CASRGDSPYEQYF. This chain connects TRBV6-1 to TRBJ2-7; 7 nucleotides agree with TRBD1. CDR1 and CDR2 (germline): MNHNS, SASEGT. V shed 6 bases, J shed 2 bases, and the junction held 4 bases outside the gene matches. This CDR3 region has 13 residues.